Sequencing of this T cell receptor beta chain was carried out in a study of T cell responses to AZD1222 COVID-19 vaccine. Study-wide results and caveats: Donors in the cohort were predominantly white British and more often female, and clonal diversity was possibly underestimated. Repertoires were obtained only post-peak T cell response. Vaccine-associated CD4 TCRs ranged over spike, dominating at 160-218 and 743-854.

Profiling relied on immunoSEQ multiplex PCR, and the TCRdb table lists in-frame clones only, not all of them. This table holds over 85,000 clones, 86% found once. This clone was seen just once. Antigen specificity is unknown. The germline V gene encodes CDR1 SGHTA and CDR2 FQGNSA. The V end lost 5 bases, the J end lost 4 bases, and 21 bases lay between the germline ends. The CDR3 sequence is 16 residues long. Material: peripheral blood, obtained on day 0 of AZD1222 vaccination. The V and J genes are TRBV7-2 and TRBJ2-7; D perhaps matches TRBD2 (5 bases). The clonotype originates from an adult in good health. The CDR3 reads CASSAYHMGENYEQYF. The CDR3 DNA reads as TGTGCCAGCAGCGCCTATCATATGGGAGAGAATTACGAGCAGTACTTC.